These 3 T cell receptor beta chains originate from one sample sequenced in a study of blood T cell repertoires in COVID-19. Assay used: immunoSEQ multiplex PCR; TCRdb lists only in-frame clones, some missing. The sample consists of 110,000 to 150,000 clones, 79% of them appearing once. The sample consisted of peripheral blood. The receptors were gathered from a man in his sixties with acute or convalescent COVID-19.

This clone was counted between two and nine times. Here the CDR3 DNA reads TGTGCCAGCAGTTTAAGACGGGTGGGTCAGCCCCAGCATTTT. Translated, it gives CASSLRRVGQPQHF. The rearrangement links TRBV27 to TRBJ1-5; no definite D call. The CDR3 runs to 14 residues. CDR1 MNHEY and CDR2 SMNVEV come from the germline V gene (reference sequence). The germline V and J ends were trimmed by 2 bases and 6 bases, with 11 bases remaining between them.

CDR3 in amino acids: CASSQGGAPTDTQYF. The CDR3 DNA sequence: TGTGCCAGCAGCCAGGGCGGGGCCCCCACAGATACGCAGTATTTT. The V call is TRBV3-1 (or the pseudogene TRBV3-2), the J call TRBJ2-3, with D possibly being TRBD2 (6 bases). The length of the CDR3 is 15 residues. Germline V lookup: CDR1 LGHDT, CDR2 YNNKEL (reference sequence). V was cut by 3 bases and J by 2 bases, with 12 bases left in between.

The CDR3 loop reads CATSRGASTYEQYF. CDR3 DNA sequence: TGTGCCACCAGCAGAGGGGCAAGCACCTACGAGCAGTACTTC. The chain has TRBV15 and TRBJ2-7; D not certain. CDR1 LNHNV and CDR2 YYDKDF come from the germline V gene (reference sequence). V was pared by 1 base and J by 2 bases, with 9 bases between. The CDR3 runs to 14 residues.